This T cell receptor (beta chain) was obtained from a study of neurological immune-mediated disorders. The germline V gene encodes CDR1 DFQATT and CDR2 SNEGSKA (reference sequence). Trimming removed 1 base at V and 0 bases at J, with 19 bases between. CDR3 length: 17 amino acids. Time point of the sample: longitudinal time-point 3. TCRdb redid the calling of the 5' RACE reads with MiXCR, one entry per CDR3 protein. The sample carries roughly 100,000 distinct CDR3 sequences, roughly 10% recorded once. The receptor was isolated from a female donor with HTLV-1-associated myelopathy (HAM/TSP). The gene calls are TRBV20-1 and TRBJ2-7; D gene ambiguous. Specimen: PBMCs. CDR3 residues: CSARGNQKTALSYEQYF. In DNA, the CDR3 is TGCAGTGCTAGAGGAAACCAGAAAACAGCCCTCTCCTACGAGCAGTACTTC.